This T cell receptor beta chain was obtained from a study of beta chain features in type 1 diabetes. Study-level background: When patients were set against healthy donors, age, gender and cell yields were similar.

Donors underwent one heparinised blood draw, approximately 120 mL on average. This clone was seen only a few times. Expressed TCRB transcripts got sequenced, as all isolated RNA was reverse transcribed. Some clones are missing from TCRdb's copy, which holds only in-frame ones; the method was immunoSEQ multiplex PCR. The top ten hold about 0.93% of the sample, which has around 290,000 clones, under 8.5% seen once. Germline CDR1 and CDR2: MGHDK and SYGVNS. V lost 3 bases and J 8 bases, leaving 13 bases between the germline ends. This CDR3 is built from 14 residues. V is TRBV25-1 and J is TRBJ2-2; D possibly corresponds to TRBD2 (6 bases). The receptor was derived from a woman younger than 35 in good health. The specimen sequenced was central memory CD4+ T cells from blood. DNA of the CDR3: TGTGCCAGCAGTGAGAGCGGGTGGCCGGGGGAGCTGTTTTTT. This encodes CASSESGWPGELFF. The full variable domain, completed using reference TRBV25-1 and TRBJ2-2, is EADIYQTPRYLVIGTGKKITLECSQTMGHDKMYWYQQDPGMELHLIHYSYGVNSTEKGDLSSESTVSRIRTEHFPLTLESARPSHTSQYLCASSESGWPGELFFGEGSRLTVL.